Each of the 11 T cell receptor beta chains below was sequenced from the same sample in a study of somatic mutations in cytotoxic T cells in rheumatoid arthritis. Assay: immunoSEQ multiplex PCR; the TCRdb copy retains only in-frame clones and omits some. The repertoire holds about 19,000 clones, with 75% to 90% as singletons. The sample comprised CD8+ T cells sorted from blood. All receptors come from a woman aged 40 to 50 with rheumatoid arthritis.

V usage is TRBV9 and J usage is TRBJ1-2, with 7 bases fitting TRBD1. Losses at the gene ends were 3 bases for V and 8 bases for J; bases not matched to a gene: 10. Germline-derived CDR1 and CDR2 are SGDLS and YYNGEE. The CDR3 covers 14 residues. The CDR3 sequence is CASSETDRQDGYTF. DNA for the CDR3: TGTGCCAGCAGCGAAACGGACAGGCAGGACGGCTACACCTTC.

The chain combines TRBV27 with TRBJ2-7, with 7 nucleotides matching TRBD2. J gave up 2 bases and V 0 bases, and 10 bases lay outside the gene matches. The CDR3 contains 17 residues. Germline lookup yields CDR1 MNHEY and CDR2 SMNVEV (reference sequence). CDR3 bases: TGTGCCAGCAGTTTATCGGCCCCTGGGGCGGGAGCCTACGAGCAGTACTTC. Its protein product is CASSLSAPGAGAYEQYF.

V usage is TRBV12-5 and J usage is TRBJ2-3, with 14 nucleotides matching TRBD2. Germline CDR1 reads LGHNT; CDR2 reads FRNRAP. Trimming took 2 bases from V and 4 from J; bases not matched to a gene: 11. This CDR3 comprises 19 residues. The CDR3 region is CASGLTSGLAGGFSDTQYF. In DNA form, the CDR3 reads TGTGCTAGTGGTTTGACCTCCGGACTAGCGGGGGGATTCTCAGATACGCAGTATTTT. Full variable domain (remainder filled in from reference TRBV12-5 and TRBJ2-3): DARVTQTPRHKVTEMGQEVTMRCQPILGHNTVFWYRQTMMQGLELLAYFRNRAPLDDSGMPKDRFSAEMPDATLATLKIQPSEPRDSAVYFCASGLTSGLAGGFSDTQYFGPGTRLTVL.

This clone was detected only once. The CDR3, as DNA: TGCGCCAGCAGCCAAAGTCCAGGTCTCGAGCAGTACTTC. This translates into CASSQSPGLEQYF. The V gene is TRBV4-1, the J gene TRBJ2-7; the D is unclear. The germline gives CDR1 MGHRA, CDR2 YSYEKL. With 2 bases removed from V and 6 bases from J, the gap between germline ends came to 11 bases. This CDR3 region has 13 residues.

The chain joins TRBV7-2 to TRBJ2-7; no clear D gene. With 2 bases removed from V and 6 bases from J, the gap between germline ends came to 8 bases. Germline CDR1 and CDR2: SGHTA and FQGNSA. The CDR3 contains 12 residues. This chain's CDR3 is CASSLWAAEQYF. For the CDR3, the DNA is TGTGCCAGCAGCTTATGGGCAGCCGAGCAGTACTTC.

CDR3 residues: CASSPSGAAYEQYF. The CDR3 DNA sequence: TGTGCCAGTAGTCCCAGCGGGGCCGCCTACGAGCAGTACTTC. V is TRBV19 and J is TRBJ2-7, with TRBD2 identical over 7 bases. CDR3 length equals 14 residues. V shed 5 bases, J shed 2 bases, and the junction held 6 bases outside the gene matches. Looked up from germline, CDR1 is LNHDA and CDR2 is SQIVND (reference sequence).

The rearrangement joins TRBV2 to TRBJ1-1; D unclear. Trimming cost V 4 bases and J 3 bases, with 6 bases left between them. The CDR3 has 12 residues. Germline loops: CDR1 SNHLY, CDR2 FYNNEI. Here the CDR3 reads CASSGRDTEAFF. The CDR3 bases are TGTGCCAGCAGTGGTAGAGACACTGAAGCTTTCTTT. The entire variable domain, with the rest obtained from reference TRBV2 and TRBJ1-1, is as follows: EPEVTQTPSHQVTQMGQEVILRCVPISNHLYFYWYRQILGQKVEFLVSFYNNEISEKSEIFDDQFSVERPDGSNFTLKIRSTKLEDSAMYFCASSGRDTEAFFGQGTRLTVV.

This chain uses TRBV10-1 with TRBJ2-1; TRBD2 matches at 8 bases. V lost 3 bases and J lost 8; bases outside the gene matches: 12. This CDR3 region has 16 residues. Germline assignment: CDR1 WNHNN and CDR2 SYGVQD (reference sequence). CDR3 nucleotides: TGCGCCAGCAGTGAAGCGGTTGTTAGCGGGGTCTATGAGCAGTTCTTC. This sequence encodes CASSEAVVSGVYEQFF.

This clone was counted a single time. The chain is built from TRBV4-2 and TRBJ2-3; 11 bases line up with TRBD2. The germline V gene encodes CDR1 LGHNA and CDR2 YNFKEQ. CDR3 length: 18 residues. With V trimmed by 0 bases and J by 3 bases, 8 bases remained unmatched. CDR3 amino acids: CASSQDRSLAGETDTQYF. The CDR3, as DNA: TGTGCCAGCAGCCAAGATCGGTCACTAGCGGGGGAAACAGATACGCAGTATTTT.

This chain links TRBV12-5 with TRBJ1-4; 8 bases line up with TRBD1. Unmatched junction bases numbered 13, after V lost 0 bases and J lost 4 bases. Germline CDR1 is LGHNT and CDR2 is FRNRAP. CDR3 length: 19 amino acids. The CDR3 DNA sequence: TGTGCTAGTGGTTTGGTTATCGGACAGGGAGCATTAGTTAATGAAAAACTGTTTTTT. Translated: CASGLVIGQGALVNEKLFF.

This chain joins TRBV7-9 and TRBJ2-1, with 11 nucleotides matching TRBD2. V trimming: 4 bases; J trimming: 4 bases; junction bases outside the gene matches: 15. The CDR3 has 19 amino acids. CDR1 is SEHNR, CDR2 FQNEAQ, per germline (reference sequence). The CDR3: CASSSTSGGGILLYNEQFF. CDR3 sequence (DNA): TGTGCCAGCAGCTCCACTAGCGGGGGAGGGATCCTCTTATACAATGAGCAGTTCTTC.